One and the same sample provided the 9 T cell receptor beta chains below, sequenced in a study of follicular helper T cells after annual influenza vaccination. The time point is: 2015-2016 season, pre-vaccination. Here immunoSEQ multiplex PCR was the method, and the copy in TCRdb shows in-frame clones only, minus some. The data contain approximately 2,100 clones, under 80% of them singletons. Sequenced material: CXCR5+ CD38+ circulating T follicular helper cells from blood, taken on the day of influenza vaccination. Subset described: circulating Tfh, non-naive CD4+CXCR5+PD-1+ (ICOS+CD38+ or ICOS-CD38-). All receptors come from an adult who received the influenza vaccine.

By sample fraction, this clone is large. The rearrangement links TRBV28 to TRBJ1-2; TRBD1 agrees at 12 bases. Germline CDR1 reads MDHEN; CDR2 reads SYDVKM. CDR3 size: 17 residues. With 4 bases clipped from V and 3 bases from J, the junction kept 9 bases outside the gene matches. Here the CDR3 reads CASSSSGTGGAYYGYTF. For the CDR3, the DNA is TGTGCCAGCAGTTCTTCCGGGACAGGGGGCGCGTACTATGGCTACACCTTC.

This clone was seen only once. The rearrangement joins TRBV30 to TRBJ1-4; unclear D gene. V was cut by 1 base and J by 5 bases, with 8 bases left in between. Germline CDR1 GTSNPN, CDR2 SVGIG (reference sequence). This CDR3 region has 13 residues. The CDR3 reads CAWSGFDNEKLFF. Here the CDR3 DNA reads TGTGCCTGGAGTGGATTCGACAATGAAAAACTGTTTTTT.

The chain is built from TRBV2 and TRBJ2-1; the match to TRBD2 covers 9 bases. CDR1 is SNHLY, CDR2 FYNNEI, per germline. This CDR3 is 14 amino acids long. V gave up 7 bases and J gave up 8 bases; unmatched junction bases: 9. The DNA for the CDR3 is TGTGCCAGCACCCGAGAGCGGGGGGCTGATGAGCAGTTCTTC. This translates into CASTRERGADEQFF.

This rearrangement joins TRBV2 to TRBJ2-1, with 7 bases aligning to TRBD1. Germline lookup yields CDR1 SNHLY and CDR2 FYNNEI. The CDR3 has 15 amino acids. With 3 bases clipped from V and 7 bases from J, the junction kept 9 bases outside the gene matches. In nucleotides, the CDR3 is TGTGCCAGCAGTGAGTCGGTTCAGGGGGTGAATGAGCAGTTCTTC. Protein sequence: CASSESVQGVNEQFF.

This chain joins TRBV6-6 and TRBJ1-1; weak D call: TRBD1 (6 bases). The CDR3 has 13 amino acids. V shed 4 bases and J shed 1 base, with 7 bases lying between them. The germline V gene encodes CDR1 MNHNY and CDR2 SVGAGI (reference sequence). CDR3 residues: CASSWTANTEAFF. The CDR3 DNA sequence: TGTGCCAGCAGTTGGACAGCGAACACTGAAGCTTTCTTT.

The CDR3 protein is CASSFEGLGTQYF. The CDR3 DNA reads as TGTGCCAGTAGTTTCGAGGGACTCGGGACGCAGTATTTT. V gene TRBV19 combines with J gene TRBJ2-3; maybe TRBD2 (6 bases). Trimming removed 5 bases from V and 9 bases from J, with 15 bases in between. Looked up from germline, CDR1 is LNHDA and CDR2 is SQIVND (reference sequence). CDR3 length: 13 residues.

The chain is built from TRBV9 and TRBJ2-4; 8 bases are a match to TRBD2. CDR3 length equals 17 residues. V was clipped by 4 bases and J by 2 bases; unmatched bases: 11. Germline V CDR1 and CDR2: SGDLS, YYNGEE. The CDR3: CASSLTGGADSKNIQYF. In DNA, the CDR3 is TGTGCCAGCAGCCTTACCGGGGGGGCAGATTCCAAAAACATTCAGTACTTC.

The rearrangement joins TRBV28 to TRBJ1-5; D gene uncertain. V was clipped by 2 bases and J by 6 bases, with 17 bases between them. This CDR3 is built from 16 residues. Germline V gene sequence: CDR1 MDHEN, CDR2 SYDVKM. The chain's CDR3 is CASSLRVRGIRQPQHF. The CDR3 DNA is TGTGCCAGCAGTTTACGGGTCCGTGGGATTCGTCAGCCCCAGCATTTT.

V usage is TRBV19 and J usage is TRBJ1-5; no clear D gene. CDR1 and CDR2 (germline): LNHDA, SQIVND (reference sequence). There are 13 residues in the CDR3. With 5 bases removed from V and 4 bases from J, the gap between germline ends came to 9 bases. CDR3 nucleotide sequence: TGTGCCAGTAGTTACGACTCGAATCAGCCCCAGCATTTT. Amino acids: CASSYDSNQPQHF.